Listed below are T cell receptor beta chains from one sample, sequenced in a study of blood T cell repertoires in COVID-19. The protocol was immunoSEQ multiplex PCR, while the TCRdb copy is restricted to in-frame clones and leaves out a portion. The sample carries about 250,000 clones, around nine tenths recorded once. Sequenced input: peripheral blood. The receptors here all came from a man aged 80 or over with acute or convalescent COVID-19. The CDR3 runs from the conserved cysteine through the conserved F or W. D genes are given only for firm matches. A row's size may be missing; if present it is once, few, many or a size class.

v_gene,j_gene,abundance,d_gene,CDR3aa,CDR3nt
TRBV9,TRBJ2-1,-,TRBD2,CASSVGIGTSGIRNEQFF,TGTGCCAGCAGCGTAGGAATTGGGACTAGCGGTATTAGGAATGAGCAGTTCTTC
TRBV13,TRBJ1-4,-,-,CASSLSRVGYWTNEKLFF,TGTGCCAGCAGCTTATCGAGGGTAGGATATTGGACTAATGAAAAACTGTTTTTT
TRBV29-1,TRBJ1-4,once,TRBD1,CSVRRDREGRKLFF,TGCAGCGTCCGCAGGGACAGGGAAGGCAGAAAACTGTTTTTT
TRBV7-2,TRBJ2-4,-,TRBD1,CASSGGQGVDSIQYF,TGTGCCAGCAGCGGGGGACAGGGGGTGGATAGCATTCAGTACTTC
TRBV6-2/TRBV6-3,TRBJ2-7,-,TRBD1,CASSRPGQGYEQYF,TGTGCCAGCAGTCGTCCGGGACAGGGCTACGAGCAGTACTTC
TRBV5-8,TRBJ2-7,-,TRBD2,CASSLEYGLAGTYEQYF,TGTGCCAGCAGCTTGGAATATGGACTAGCGGGGACCTACGAGCAGTACTTC
TRBV28,TRBJ1-2,-,-,CASSLYSPRGYTF,TGTGCCAGCAGCTTATACTCCCCCAGGGGCTACACCTTC
TRBV7-6,TRBJ2-2,-,-,CASSLAPGETGELFF,TGTGCCAGCAGCTTAGCGCCGGGGGAGACCGGGGAGCTGTTTTTT
TRBV10-3,TRBJ2-1,-,TRBD2,CAISEGDIGRAYNEQFF,TGTGCCATCAGTGAGGGAGATATCGGGAGGGCCTACAATGAGCAGTTCTTC
TRBV11-2,TRBJ2-7,-,-,CASSPWAEGNEQYF,TGTGCCAGCAGCCCTTGGGCGGAGGGAAACGAGCAGTACTTC
TRBV2,TRBJ2-3,-,-,CASRKRGITDTQYF,TGTGCCAGCAGAAAACGGGGGATCACAGATACGCAGTATTTT
TRBV3-1/TRBV3-2,TRBJ2-7,-,TRBD2,CASSPGGSLSYEQYF,TGTGCCAGCAGCCCGGGGGGGTCCCTCTCCTACGAGCAGTACTTC
TRBV19,TRBJ1-1,few,-,CASSMTSTYTEAFF,TGTGCCAGTAGCATGACAAGCACTTACACTGAAGCTTTCTTT
TRBV19,TRBJ1-2,-,TRBD1,CASDGTGGVYGYTF,TGTGCCAGTGACGGGACAGGGGGAGTCTATGGCTACACCTTC
TRBV4-1,TRBJ2-1,-,TRBD2,CASSQEWGTSRYEQFF,TGCGCCAGCAGCCAAGAATGGGGGACTAGCAGGTATGAGCAGTTCTTC
TRBV5-1,TRBJ1-4,-,-,CASSLVLGNEKLFF,TGCGCCAGCAGCTTGGTACTTGGTAATGAAAAACTGTTTTTT
TRBV5-1,TRBJ2-2,-,-,CASSLAIPGVTGELFF,TGCGCCAGCAGCTTGGCGATCCCAGGGGTTACCGGGGAGCTGTTTTTT
TRBV7-3,TRBJ2-1,-,-,CASSLILSSYNEQFF,TGTGCCAGCAGCTTAATACTGAGCTCCTACAATGAGCAGTTCTTC
TRBV7-9,TRBJ2-5,-,TRBD2,CASSSSGRQIQETQYF,TGTGCCAGCAGCTCTAGCGGGAGACAGATTCAAGAGACCCAGTACTTC
TRBV6-6,TRBJ2-3,-,TRBD1,CATSKGQNTDTQYF,TGTGCCACCTCCAAGGGACAGAACACAGATACGCAGTATTTT
TRBV15,TRBJ1-1,-,TRBD1,CATSRGGDRAGFRAFF,TGTGCCACCAGCAGAGGGGGGGACAGGGCCGGATTTCGGGCTTTCTTT
TRBV7-9,TRBJ2-5,-,-,CASSLLQETQYF,TGTGCCAGCAGCTTACTCCAAGAGACCCAGTACTTC
TRBV28,TRBJ1-6,once,-,CASSLGGVLKPLHF,TGTGCCAGCAGTCTGGGGGGGGTCCTCAAGCCCCTCCACTTT
TRBV6-5,TRBJ2-1,-,TRBD2,CASTLTSGGFNEQFF,TGTGCCAGCACCTTGACTAGCGGGGGTTTCAATGAGCAGTTCTTC
TRBV5-1,TRBJ1-4,-,TRBD1,CASTSGGRANEKLFF,TGCGCCAGCACTTCAGGGGGCCGGGCTAATGAAAAACTGTTTTTT
TRBV5-4,TRBJ2-3,-,-,CASSPGAGTTSGTQYF,TGTGCCAGCAGCCCCGGGGCGGGGACCACCTCCGGTACGCAGTATTTT
TRBV10-3,TRBJ2-5,-,TRBD2,CAISDPGLAGKETQYF,TGTGCCATCAGTGACCCGGGACTAGCGGGAAAAGAGACCCAGTACTTC